The 28 T cell receptor beta chains listed next were all sequenced from one sample in a study of T cells in Graves' hyperthyroidism and ophthalmopathy. Amplified regions were TCR beta CDR3 sequences from RNA transcripts. The HTBI set primed first-round TCR CDR3 RT-PCR. TCRdb passed the multiplex PCR reads through MiXCR, listing each CDR3 protein once. The profile shows fewer than 650,000 distinct CDR3 sequences, approximately 15% of them singletons. The source material was blood. These receptors came from a woman under 30 with Graves' ophthalmopathy.

A word on this clonotype: A much larger clone lies a single base off, so this may be a read error. The chain is built from TRBV6-2 or TRBV6-3 and TRBJ1-5; perhaps TRBD1 as D (6 bases). V lost 8 bases and J 4 bases, leaving 21 bases between the germline ends. Germline V gene data show CDR1 as MNHEY and CDR2 as SVGEGT. This CDR3 is built from 16 residues. The CDR3 DNA reads as TGTGCCAGCGGAACCGAGTCCCGGGACATAAATCAGCCCCAGCATTTT. It translates to CASGTESRDINQPQHF.

The gene calls are TRBV7-9 and TRBJ1-5, with 8 bases identical to TRBD1. The CDR3 is 16 amino acids. The junction had 10 bases not matched to a gene; V was cut back by 7 bases and J by 2 bases. Looked up from germline, CDR1 is SEHNR and CDR2 is FQNEAQ (reference sequence). CDR3 in amino acids: CASTPDRGGGNQPQHF. The CDR3 nucleotides read TGTGCCAGCACCCCAGACAGGGGAGGGGGCAATCAGCCCCAGCATTTT.

The chain carries TRBV4-1 and TRBJ2-7; D may be TRBD2 (6 bases). Per the germline V gene, CDR1 is MGHRA and CDR2 is YSYEKL. The V gene lost 0 bases and the J gene lost 5 bases, with 14 bases spanning the gap. This CDR3 has 15 residues. This CDR3 reads CASSQDRGREDEQYF. DNA for the CDR3: TGCGCCAGCAGCCAAGATCGGGGGAGAGAAGACGAGCAGTACTTC.

This chain connects TRBV14 to TRBJ2-3, with a tentative D call TRBD2 (5 bases). The CDR3 loop spans 16 amino acids. V lost 1 base and J lost 8, with 19 bases in between. The germline CDR1 and CDR2 sequences are SGHDN and FVKESK. The CDR3 DNA is TGTGCCAGCAGCCAAGGTCGGGTGGGGAGTCTCGGTACGCAGTATTTT. It codes for CASSQGRVGSLGTQYF.

This chain connects TRBV6-1 to TRBJ1-3; D is unclear. With 6 bases removed from V and 0 bases from J, the gap between germline ends came to 9 bases. There are 14 residues in the CDR3. Germline V gives CDR1 MNHNS, CDR2 SASEGT. CDR3 nucleotide sequence: TGTGCCAGCAGCCAGATGGGCTCTGGAAACACCATATATTTT. Protein product: CASSQMGSGNTIYF.

This clonotype was seen ten or more times. The chain is built from TRBV7-2 and TRBJ1-6; D remains unclear. V was clipped by 3 bases and J by 9 bases, with 6 bases between them. The CDR3 is made up of 12 amino acids. Germline CDR1 reads SGHTA; CDR2 reads FQGNSA. The chain's CDR3 is CASSFDGSPLHF. CDR3 sequence (DNA): TGTGCCAGCAGCTTTGACGGTTCACCCCTCCACTTT.

This clonotype was recorded at least ten times. This chain uses TRBV28 with TRBJ2-7; D perhaps matches TRBD1 (6 bases). This CDR3 contains 13 residues. V was trimmed by 8 bases and J by 3 bases, leaving 14 bases between them. CDR1 and CDR2 (germline): MDHEN, SYDVKM. The CDR3 coding sequence is TGTGCCAGCCTCTGGGAACAGGGCTACGAGCAGTACTTC. Translated, it gives CASLWEQGYEQYF.

This clonotype was counted many times. The chain couples TRBV20-1 to TRBJ2-5; possibly TRBD2 for D (5 bases). Per germline, CDR1 DFQATT and CDR2 SNEGSKA (reference sequence). V was clipped by 3 bases and J by 3 bases, with 17 bases between them. CDR3 length: 15 amino acids. CDR3 sequence (DNA): TGCAGTGCTAGCAAGTCGGCTACTAGGGAAGAGACCCAGTACTTC. Its translation: CSASKSATREETQYF.

This clonotype appeared once. V is TRBV7-2 and J is TRBJ2-1; TRBD2 matches at 11 bases. The CDR3 spans 13 residues. The J segment lost 12 bases and the V segment lost 2 bases, leaving 3 bases of the junction unmatched. Germline loops: CDR1 SGHTA, CDR2 FQGNSA. In nucleotides, the CDR3 is TGTGCCAGCAGCTTAACTACTAGCGGGAGGCAGTTCTTC. Amino acid sequence: CASSLTTSGRQFF.

The chain recombines TRBV19 with TRBJ1-2; 11 positions match TRBD1. The junction had 14 bases not matched to a gene; V was cut back by 3 bases and J by 8 bases. The germline V gene has CDR1 LNHDA and CDR2 SQIVND (reference sequence). This CDR3 is built from 17 residues. The CDR3 loop reads CASSIGGTGGPLGGYTF. The DNA of the CDR3 is TGTGCCAGTAGTATTGGCGGGACAGGGGGTCCCCTAGGGGGCTACACCTTC. The full variable domain, completed using reference TRBV19 and TRBJ1-2, is DGGITQSPKYLFRKEGQNVTLSCEQNLNHDAMYWYRQDPGQGLRLIYYSQIVNDFQKGDIAEGYSVSREKKESFPLTVTSAQKNPTAFYLCASSIGGTGGPLGGYTFGSGTRLTVV.

This clonotype was seen at least ten times. CDR3 DNA: TGTGCCTGGGGCCTACGTTCCTACGAGCAGTACTTC. Residues: CAWGLRSYEQYF. This chain uses TRBV30 with TRBJ2-7; no clear D. The CDR3 extends over 12 amino acids. CDR1 and CDR2 (germline): GTSNPN, SVGIG (reference sequence). Between the trimmed V and J ends, which lost 5 bases and 1 base, there was a span of 9 bases.

This clonotype showed up many times. The chain carries TRBV15 and TRBJ1-2; D is ambiguous. This CDR3 contains 16 residues. CDR1 LNHNV and CDR2 YYDKDF come from the germline V gene (reference sequence). V was pared by 5 bases and J by 7 bases, with 23 bases between. The DNA for the CDR3 is TGTGCCACCAGCGGATTCACCCCATGGAGGCACTTTGGCTACACCTTC. Translated, it gives CATSGFTPWRHFGYTF.

This clonotype showed up many times. J is TRBJ2-3 and V is TRBV20-1; possibly TRBD1 or TRBD2 for D (5 bases each). Trimming pared 1 base from V and 3 bases from J, leaving 11 bases between. The CDR3 runs 14 residues. Per the germline V gene, CDR1 is DFQATT and CDR2 is SNEGSKA (reference sequence). The CDR3 protein is CSARGGSTTDTQYF. In DNA form, the CDR3 reads TGCAGTGCTAGAGGGGGGAGTACGACAGATACGCAGTATTTT.

V is TRBV28 and J is TRBJ2-1; maybe TRBD1 (5 bases). Germline CDR1 MDHEN, CDR2 SYDVKM. The CDR3 covers 13 residues. V lost 2 bases and J 10 bases, leaving 12 bases between the germline ends. The CDR3 nucleotides read TGTGCCAGCAGTTTAGGACAACCCGAGGAGCAGTTCTTC. Protein: CASSLGQPEEQFF.

This clonotype was seen a few times. This rearrangement joins TRBV4-3 to TRBJ2-3; D is ambiguous. V was pared by 0 bases and J by 2 bases, with 9 bases between. Germline V gene sequence: CDR1 LGHNA, CDR2 YSLEER. CDR3 length equals 15 residues. CDR3 amino acids: CASSQDRPHTDTQYF. The CDR3 bases are TGCGCCAGCAGCCAAGACAGGCCCCACACAGATACGCAGTATTTT.

This clonotype came up many times. The rearrangement links TRBV2 to TRBJ2-7, with D hard to call. The length of the CDR3 is 14 residues. The germline V gene encodes CDR1 SNHLY and CDR2 FYNNEI. V was trimmed by 7 bases and J by 0 bases, leaving 13 bases between them. CDR3 bases: TGTGCCAGCACGCCCCTAGTAAGCTCCTACGAGCAGTACTTC. Translating it yields CASTPLVSSYEQYF. Full variable domain (outside the CDR3, taken from reference TRBV2 and TRBJ2-7): EPEVTQTPSHQVTQMGQEVILRCVPISNHLYFYWYRQILGQKVEFLVSFYNNEISEKSEIFDDQFSVERPDGSNFTLKIRSTKLEDSAMYFCASTPLVSSYEQYFGPGTRLTVT.

This clonotype was seen a few times. V and J are TRBV7-2 and TRBJ2-6; 7 nucleotides match TRBD1. CDR1 SGHTA and CDR2 FQGNSA come from the germline V gene. CDR3 length equals 18 residues. The V gene end was trimmed by 9 bases and the J gene end by 0 bases; junction bases not matched to a gene: 14. As DNA, the CDR3 is TGTGCCAGGCCGTCACGACAGGGCGGTGACTCTGGGGCCAACGTCCTGACTTTC. Its translation is CARPSRQGGDSGANVLTF.

This clonotype occurred many times. The chain carries TRBV7-8 and TRBJ1-2, with a possible D match to TRBD1 (5 bases). The V end lost 0 bases, the J end lost 2 bases, and 19 bases lay between the germline ends. The germline V gene has CDR1 SGHVS and CDR2 FQNEAQ. The CDR3 contains 18 residues. CDR3: CASSLAPRDPLENYGYTF. The CDR3 DNA sequence: TGTGCCAGCAGCTTAGCCCCAAGGGACCCTCTAGAAAACTATGGCTACACCTTC.

The chain couples TRBV24-1 to TRBJ2-2; D gene unclear. This CDR3 has 14 amino acids. V lost 1 base and J lost 1, with 3 bases in between. From germline, CDR1 is KGHDR and CDR2 SFDVKD. The CDR3 DNA reads as TGTGCCACCAGTGATTTAAGGAACACCGGGGAGCTGTTTTTT. The encoded protein is CATSDLRNTGELFF.

This clonotype was counted at least ten times. V is TRBV4-3 and J is TRBJ2-3; D uncertain. V dropped 1 base and J dropped 2 bases, with 10 bases sitting between them. Germline V gene data show CDR1 as LGHNA and CDR2 as YSLEER. This CDR3 is 15 amino acids long. In nucleotides, the CDR3 is TGCGCCAGCAGCCAAGCACAGAGAATCACAGATACGCAGTATTTT. This gives the protein CASSQAQRITDTQYF.

This clonotype was seen repeatedly, ten times or more. The chain combines TRBV27 with TRBJ2-7; 12 bases are a match to TRBD2. CDR1 is MNHEY and CDR2 is SMNVEV in the germline V gene (reference sequence). The CDR3 runs 16 residues. Trimming removed 0 bases from V and 4 bases from J; junction bases left unmatched: 4. CDR3 nucleotide sequence: TGTGCCAGCAGTTTATCGAGGCTAGCGGGAGGGTACGAGCAGTACTTC. Protein sequence: CASSLSRLAGGYEQYF.

This clonotype was seen many times. The chain employs TRBV12-3 or TRBV12-4 and TRBJ2-7; D gene uncertain. The CDR3 length is 13 residues. The germline V and J ends were trimmed by 6 bases and 2 bases, with 11 bases remaining between them. The CDR3 is CASSPDGPYEQYF. The CDR3, as DNA: TGTGCCAGCAGCCCGGACGGACCCTACGAGCAGTACTTC.

This clonotype was recorded many times. This chain joins TRBV11-2 and TRBJ2-1, with 9 positions matching TRBD2. The CDR3 covers 20 residues. Germline CDR1 reads SGHAT; CDR2 reads FQNNGV. V was pared by 1 base and J by 1 base, with 14 bases of the junction left unmatched. The CDR3, as DNA: TGTGCCAGCAGCTTAGTGGCTAGCGGGACCGAGGGGGGATCCTACAATGAGCAGTTCTTC. Protein product: CASSLVASGTEGGSYNEQFF.

In this sample, this clonotype turned up many times. The chain couples TRBV4-1 to TRBJ2-7, with D unresolved. The germline V gene has CDR1 MGHRA and CDR2 YSYEKL. The CDR3 has 14 residues. Trimming pared 0 bases from V and 1 base from J, leaving 7 bases between. The CDR3 coding sequence is TGCGCCAGCAGCCAAGAGGCACGTTCCTACGAGCAGTACTTC. The encoded protein is CASSQEARSYEQYF.

This clonotype was counted only a few times. The chain is built from TRBV24-1 and TRBJ1-5, with 7 nucleotides matching TRBD1. The CDR3 covers 14 residues. Trimming cost V 8 bases and J 2 bases; bases outside gene matches: 5. CDR1 is KGHDR, CDR2 SFDVKD, per germline. CDR3 region: CATKGAGGNQPQHF. In nucleotides, the CDR3 is TGTGCCACCAAGGGGGCCGGGGGCAATCAGCCCCAGCATTTT.

This clonotype was counted at least ten times. The rearrangement joins TRBV11-2 to TRBJ2-7; 7 bases fit TRBD2. This CDR3 spans 14 amino acids. V trimming: 4 bases; J trimming: 6 bases; junction bases outside the gene matches: 9. The germline V gene encodes CDR1 SGHAT and CDR2 FQNNGV. CDR3 in DNA: TGTGCCAGCAGCTCCAGGACTAGTGGAGGCGAGCAGTACTTC. It yields the protein CASSSRTSGGEQYF.

The gene calls are TRBV7-9 and TRBJ1-1; 8 bases match TRBD1. Germline loops: CDR1 SEHNR, CDR2 FQNEAQ (reference sequence). The trim removed 4 bases at V and 0 bases at J, leaving 4 bases unmatched. The CDR3 is 15 residues long. In DNA, the CDR3 is TGTGCCAGCAGCTCTACGACAGGGGTGAACACTGAAGCTTTCTTT. The encoded protein is CASSSTTGVNTEAFF.

Many counts were recorded for this clonotype. This rearrangement joins TRBV28 to TRBJ1-1, with 9 bases fitting TRBD1. Trimming removed 5 bases from V and 5 bases from J; junction bases left unmatched: 18. CDR3 length: 18 residues. Germline CDR1 reads MDHEN; CDR2 reads SYDVKM. In nucleotides, the CDR3 is TGTGCCAGCAGTCTTCCCACAGGGCCGGGACAGGGTGTTACTGAAGCTTTCTTT. Translated: CASSLPTGPGQGVTEAFF.